The table lists the clone carrying this T cell receptor beta chain with a count of one. A much larger clone lies a single base off, so this may be a read error. The same CDR3 is also encoded by other DNA sequences in this sample. Sequencing of unsorted PBMC DNA was carried out using ten immunoSEQ deep assay plates. Method: immunoSEQ multiplex PCR; TCRdb's copy keeps in-frame clones and lacks some. The sample lists 450,000 to 500,000 clones, around 80% seen once, with roughly 13% in the top ten. This entry is derived from a study of shared clonotypes between healthy human individuals. The length of the CDR3 is 11 residues. Germline V gene data show CDR1 as GTSNPN and CDR2 as SVGIG (reference sequence).

Sequences were obtained from PBMCs. This chain connects TRBV30 to TRBJ2-7, with D perhaps TRBD1 (5 bases). This clonotype was obtained from a middle-aged woman in good health. Some clones in this sample may be carry-over from other donors' samples. The CDR3 DNA reads as TGTGCCTGGAGTGCAGGGTACGAGCAGTATTTC. Translating gives CAWSAGYEQYF.